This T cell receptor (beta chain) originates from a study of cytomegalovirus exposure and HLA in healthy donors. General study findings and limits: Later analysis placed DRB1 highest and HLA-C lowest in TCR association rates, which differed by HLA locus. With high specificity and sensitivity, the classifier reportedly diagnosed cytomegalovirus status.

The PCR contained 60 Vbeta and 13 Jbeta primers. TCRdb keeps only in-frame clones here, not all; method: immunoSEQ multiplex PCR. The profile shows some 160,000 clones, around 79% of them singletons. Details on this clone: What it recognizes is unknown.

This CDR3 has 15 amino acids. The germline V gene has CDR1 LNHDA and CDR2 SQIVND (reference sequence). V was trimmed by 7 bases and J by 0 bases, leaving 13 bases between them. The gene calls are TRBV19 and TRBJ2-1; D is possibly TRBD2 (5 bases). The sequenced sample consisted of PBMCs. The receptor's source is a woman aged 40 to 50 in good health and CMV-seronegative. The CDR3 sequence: CASNGEQSSYNEQFF. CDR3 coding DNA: TGTGCCAGTAACGGGGAACAGAGCTCCTACAATGAGCAGTTCTTC.